Each of the 7 T cell receptor beta chains below was sequenced from the same sample in a study of blood T cell repertoires in COVID-19 (dated by TCRdb to about 2020). Receptors were amplified or captured by the immunoSEQ multiplex PCR assay. As stored in TCRdb, this immuneACCESS dataset retains in-frame rearrangements with V and J assigned. A fraction of the clones does not appear; measured against another copy, unresolved V genes explain less than half of the discrepancy, and the remainder lacks a known reason. The sample yields about 300,000 clones; 89% were counted once. The ten most abundant clones make up about 1.7% of the sample. The sample was PBMCs or T cells enriched from blood (not recorded which). These receptors were obtained from a woman in her thirties or forties who had recovered from COVID-19.

In its sample, this clone was seen a few times. This chain links TRBV5-6 with TRBJ1-2; perhaps TRBD1 as D (6 bases). V gave up 3 bases and J gave up 4 bases, with 16 bases separating them. The germline CDR1 and CDR2 sequences are SGHDT and YYEEEE. The CDR3 runs to 15 residues. CDR3 amino acids: CASSSGTTTLYGYTF. The CDR3 nucleotides read TGTGCCAGCAGCTCCGGGACAACGACTCTCTATGGCTACACCTTC.

V gene TRBV4-1 combines with J gene TRBJ1-2; D unresolved. V lost 1 base and J 1 base, leaving 7 bases between the germline ends. Germline CDR1 is MGHRA and CDR2 is YSYEKL. The CDR3 covers 14 residues. The CDR3 spells CASSQGADNYGYTF. Here the CDR3 DNA reads TGCGCCAGCAGCCAAGGGGCAGATAACTATGGCTACACCTTC.

This chain links TRBV9 with TRBJ1-6, with 11 positions matching TRBD1. V shed 3 bases and J 2 bases; nucleotides not matched to a gene: 4. The CDR3 length is 17 residues. From germline, CDR1 is SGDLS and CDR2 YYNGEE. CDR3 in DNA: TGTGCCAGCAGCGAGGGACAGGGGGAGCCCTATAATTCACCCCTCCACTTT. Protein: CASSEGQGEPYNSPLHF.

A single count supports this clone. The DNA of the CDR3 is TGTGCCAGTGCAACACCGCCTCCTAGCACAGATACGCAGTATTTT. Translating gives CASATPPPSTDTQYF. V is TRBV6-6 and J is TRBJ2-3, with no clear D. Between the trimmed V and J ends, which lost 9 bases and 0 bases, there was a span of 16 bases. This CDR3 region has 15 residues. In germline, CDR1 is MNHNY, CDR2 SVGAGI (reference sequence).

The chain is built from TRBV29-1 and TRBJ2-7; D gene uncertain. The CDR3 is 14 amino acids. The germline V gene has CDR1 SQVTM and CDR2 ANQGSEA. Trimming removed 4 bases at V and 1 base at J, with 14 bases between. CDR3 bases: TGCAGCGTTGCTTGGAGCCAAGTTTCCTACGAGCAGTACTTC. It yields the protein CSVAWSQVSYEQYF.

The J gene is TRBJ2-1, the V gene TRBV19; 7 bases fit TRBD2. V shed 7 bases and J 0 bases; nucleotides not matched to a gene: 12. CDR1 is LNHDA, CDR2 SQIVND, per germline (reference sequence). This CDR3 comprises 17 residues. The CDR3 region is CASTAAYGRPSYNEQFF. The CDR3 DNA is TGTGCCAGTACCGCTGCTTACGGGAGGCCCTCCTACAATGAGCAGTTCTTC.

The genes are TRBV7-9 and TRBJ1-6, with 7 bases lining up with TRBD1. With V trimmed by 6 bases and J by 8 bases, 4 bases remained unmatched. The CDR3 is 13 amino acids. Germline CDR1 and CDR2: SEHNR and FQNEAQ (reference sequence). The CDR3 spells CASSDRVDSPLHF. Written as DNA, the CDR3 is TGTGCCAGCAGTGACAGGGTGGATTCACCCCTCCACTTT.